The rows below give T cell receptor beta chains drawn from one sample of a study of lymphopenia after photon versus proton radiotherapy. Method: immunoSEQ multiplex PCR; TCRdb's copy keeps in-frame clones and lacks some. The sample shows around 16,000 clones, approximately 86% of them seen only once. The sequenced sample was peripheral blood, obtained from a patient treated with proton-based radiotherapy. The receptor source for this set is a woman aged 55-75 years with cholangiocarcinoma. Some clones in this sample may be carry-over from other donors' samples. The CDR3 runs from the conserved cysteine through the conserved F or W. A D gene is named only where the DNA matches it firmly. Only some rows state a clone size, as once, few, many or a class for expanded clones.

TRBV7-2,TRBJ1-3,NA,NA,TGTGCCAGCAGCTTAGTTTCCGGGGTACCAAACACCATATATTTT,CASSLVSGVPNTIYF
TRBV5-4,TRBJ1-2,NA,NA,TGTGCCAGCAGCGTAGAACAAGAAAGCTATGGCTACACCTTC,CASSVEQESYGYTF
TRBV2,TRBJ2-1,NA,NA,TGTGCCAGCAGTGACCCGGACAGCCAGTTCTTC,CASSDPDSQFF
TRBV2,TRBJ1-5,NA,NA,TGTGCCAGCAGTGAACCAGGGTTGAATCAGCCCCAGCATTTT,CASSEPGLNQPQHF
TRBV6-5,TRBJ2-7,NA,NA,TGTGCCAGCAGTTTCGGGGTAGGCTACGAGCAGTACTTC,CASSFGVGYEQYF
TRBV12-5,TRBJ2-1,NA,NA,TGTGCTAGCGTTACGAGCTCCTACAATGAGCAGTTCTTC,CASVTSSYNEQFF
TRBV7-7,TRBJ2-5,NA,TRBD1,TGTGCCAGCAGCTCGGGACAGGGGCCTCAAGAGACCCAGTACTTC,CASSSGQGPQETQYF
TRBV2,TRBJ2-2,NA,NA,TGTGCCAGCATACGGGAGTCAGGCACCGGGGAGCTGTTTTTT,CASIRESGTGELFF
TRBV12-5,TRBJ2-2,NA,TRBD1,TGTGCTAGTGGTTTGGGACCGGGACAGGTCGTCGGGGAGCTGTTTTTT,CASGLGPGQVVGELFF
TRBV6-5,TRBJ1-2,NA,TRBD1,TGTGCCAGCAGAAGACAGGGGGCTAACTATGGCTACACCTTC,CASRRQGANYGYTF
TRBV18,TRBJ1-5,NA,TRBD1,TGTGCCAGCTCACCTACAGGGGTCTATAGCAATCAGCCCCAGCATTTT,CASSPTGVYSNQPQHF
TRBV14,TRBJ2-4,once,TRBD2,TGTGCCAGCAGCGCACCACTAGCGGGAGGGCCGATGTTCAAAAACATTCAGTACTTC,CASSAPLAGGPMFKNIQYF
TRBV7-2,TRBJ2-7,NA,TRBD2,TGTGCCAGCAGCTTAGTGGCCGGGACTAGCGGGAGTTATGGCTACGAGCAGTACTTC,CASSLVAGTSGSYGYEQYF
TRBV15,TRBJ2-5,NA,NA,TGTGCCACCAGCAGAAACACAGGGCGGGAGACCCAGTACTTC,CATSRNTGRETQYF
TRBV4-1,TRBJ1-5,NA,NA,TGCGCCAGCAGCCAAGAGGGCCTCAAGGGGGATCAGCCCCAGCATTTT,CASSQEGLKGDQPQHF
TRBV5-1,TRBJ2-5,once,TRBD1,TGCGCCAGCGCTAGGGACAGACAAGAGACCCAGTACTTC,CASARDRQETQYF
TRBV7-2,TRBJ2-1,NA,TRBD2,TGTGCCAGCAGCTTAGTTGGCGGGACTAGCGGGAACAATGAGCAGTTCTTC,CASSLVGGTSGNNEQFF
TRBV27,TRBJ2-1,NA,NA,TGTGCCAGCAGCCCCCCCCTTTTCACTCCCAATGAGCAGTTCTTC,CASSPPLFTPNEQFF
TRBV7-9,TRBJ1-5,NA,TRBD1,TGTGCCAGCAGCCAGGGGACAGGGGGAAATCAGCCCCAGCATTTT,CASSQGTGGNQPQHF
TRBV9,TRBJ1-5,NA,TRBD1,TGTGCCAGCAGCCAGGGGGCGGGCGGTCAGCCCCAGCATTTT,CASSQGAGGQPQHF
TRBV10-3,TRBJ2-7,NA,NA,TGTGCCATCAGTGAGAGTGGTGCGGGATCAACCTACGAGCAGTACTTC,CAISESGAGSTYEQYF
TRBV7-3,TRBJ2-3,NA,TRBD2,TGTGCCAGCAGTCAAAATCCGGGACTAAGGTCAGATACGCAGTATTTT,CASSQNPGLRSDTQYF
TRBV7-3,TRBJ1-1,NA,NA,TGTGCCTCAGCCGGGACATATGACACTGAAGCTTTCTTT,CASAGTYDTEAFF
TRBV9,TRBJ2-1,once,TRBD2,TGTGCCAGCAGCTCACTAGCGGGAAGCTCCTACAATGAGCAGTTCTTC,CASSSLAGSSYNEQFF
TRBV7-9,TRBJ2-7,NA,TRBD1,TGTGCCAGCAGCTCCGTGGAGGGGACAGGGGGCTACGAGCAGTACTTC,CASSSVEGTGGYEQYF
TRBV27,TRBJ2-7,NA,NA,TGTGCCAGCAGGACGGGAGTTACAAGGCAGTACTTC,CASRTGVTRQYF
TRBV6-1,TRBJ1-6,NA,NA,TGTGCCAGCAGTGTTTCGAGCTCCTATAATTCACCCCTCCACTTT,CASSVSSSYNSPLHF
TRBV6-5,TRBJ2-2,NA,NA,TGTGCCAGCAGTTACTCGTCAGCCGGGGAGCTGTTTTTT,CASSYSSAGELFF
TRBV6-1,TRBJ2-7,NA,TRBD2,TGTGCCAGCAGTGAAAAGCCGCGACTAGCGGGGGGTGTTAGTTCCTACGAGCAGTACTTC,CASSEKPRLAGGVSSYEQYF
TRBV6-1,TRBJ1-1,NA,NA,TGTGCCAGCAGTGAAGGGGGAGGGAACACTGAAGCTTTCTTT,CASSEGGGNTEAFF
TRBV5-4,TRBJ2-2,NA,TRBD1,TGTGCCAGCAGCAAGACAGGGGGCGGCACCGGGGAGCTGTTTTTT,CASSKTGGGTGELFF
TRBV11-3,TRBJ2-1,NA,NA,TGTGCCAGCAGCCCCGGGGGACGCAGCTCCTACAATGAGCAGTTCTTC,CASSPGGRSSYNEQFF
TRBV15,TRBJ2-1,NA,NA,TGTGCCACCAGCAGAGATGGTGGGGCATCCTACAATGAGCAGTTCTTC,CATSRDGGASYNEQFF
TRBV5-1,TRBJ2-1,NA,NA,TGCGCCAGCAGCTTGGAAAGCCTAGCTGAGCAGTTCTTC,CASSLESLAEQFF
TRBV5-6,TRBJ2-1,NA,TRBD1,TGTGCCAGCAGCTTGTCTGACAGGGGCTACAATGAGCAGTTCTTC,CASSLSDRGYNEQFF
TRBV7-2,TRBJ2-5,NA,NA,TGTGCCAGCAGCTCTACGGGTGCTTGGTACTTC,CASSSTGAWYF
TRBV6-5,TRBJ1-2,NA,TRBD1,TGTGCCAGCGCAGGGACAGCTAACTATGGCTACACCTTC,CASAGTANYGYTF
TRBV27,TRBJ2-7,NA,NA,TGTGCCAGCAGTTTATCATCGACAGGCTCAACCCGTTCCGACGAGCAGTACTTC,CASSLSSTGSTRSDEQYF
TRBV7-9,TRBJ2-1,NA,NA,TGTGCCAGCAGCTTAAGTTACAATGAGCAGTTCTTC,CASSLSYNEQFF
TRBV18,TRBJ1-1,NA,NA,TGTGCCAGCTCACCACAGATCACTGAAGCTTTCTTT,CASSPQITEAFF
TRBV5-4,TRBJ1-4,NA,NA,TGTGCCAGCAGCGGAGGGGGTTATGGGGAAAAACTGTTTTTT,CASSGGGYGEKLFF
TRBV27,TRBJ2-1,NA,NA,TGTGCCAGCAGTTTACTTGCGTCTTCGTACAATGAGCAGTTCTTC,CASSLLASSYNEQFF
TRBV5-8,TRBJ2-7,NA,TRBD2,TGTGCCAGCAGCCGGCGTGCGGGAGGGCACGAGCAGTACTTC,CASSRRAGGHEQYF
TRBV7-2,TRBJ2-1,NA,NA,TGTGCCAGCAGCCTCGGGACCTACAATGAGCAGTTCTTC,CASSLGTYNEQFF
TRBV14,TRBJ2-1,NA,NA,TGTGCCAGCAGCCAACCTTCGGGTAGCTCCTACAATGAGCAGTTCTTC,CASSQPSGSSYNEQFF
TRBV7-8,TRBJ1-4,NA,NA,TGTGCCAGCAGCTTAGTCGCCCTCGAGGCAACTAATGAAAAACTGTTTTTT,CASSLVALEATNEKLFF
TRBV2,TRBJ2-7,NA,NA,TGTGCCAGCAGTGTAATCGGGGCCGAGCAGTACTTC,CASSVIGAEQYF
TRBV19,TRBJ1-2,NA,NA,TGTGCCAGTAGGGAAAAGACCTTTTCATCCTCCTATGGCTACACCTTC,CASREKTFSSSYGYTF
TRBV18,TRBJ2-1,NA,TRBD1,TGTGCCAGCTCACCACCCGGGACAGGGTCTAATGAGCAGTTCTTC,CASSPPGTGSNEQFF
TRBV10-3,TRBJ1-2,NA,NA,TGTGCCATCAGTGAGGGGGGATCGTATGGCTACACCTTC,CAISEGGSYGYTF
TRBV2,TRBJ2-7,few,NA,TGTGCCAGCAGCCGCGCCGGGCCTGAGCAGTACTTC,CASSRAGPEQYF
TRBV6-5,TRBJ1-1,NA,NA,TGTGCCAGCAGGGATGACAGGACAATGAACACTGAAGCTTTCTTT,CASRDDRTMNTEAFF
TRBV4-1,TRBJ2-3,NA,NA,TGCGCCAGTGAGCCCGGTGGGGCCTTTTCAGATACGCAGTATTTT,CASEPGGAFSDTQYF
TRBV6-1,TRBJ2-1,once,TRBD2,TGTGCCAGCAGTGTTAGCGGGGAATCCCATGAGCAGTTCTTC,CASSVSGESHEQFF
TRBV7-8,TRBJ2-7,NA,NA,TGTGCCAGCAGCCGGCCCACCGGGGGCAACGAGCAGTACTTC,CASSRPTGGNEQYF